This T cell receptor beta chain was recorded in a study of blood T cells in healthy people across ages. Notes on the study in general: TCR beta diversity was tightly associated with the proportion of naive T cells.

As for this clonotype: Antigen: not known. A much larger clone lies a single base off, so this may be a read error.

V lost 0 bases and J lost 11; bases outside the gene matches: 14. Germline V gene lookup returns CDR1 LGHNA and CDR2 YSLEER. The CDR3 loop spans 16 amino acids. A J-beta primer mix and a sample-barcoded 5' primer were used in a second PCR of roughly 7 to 12 cycles. A single record per CDR3 protein comes from TCRdb applying MiXCR to the 5' RACE reads. The sample includes some 1,500,000 distinct CDR3 sequences, 42% seen only once; the top ten take about 4.1%. The sequenced sample was blood. V usage is TRBV4-3 and J usage is TRBJ2-5, with 8 bases lining up with TRBD1. The TCR originated in a young woman in good health. The CDR3 protein is CASSQDYGTGTYGQYF. For the CDR3, the DNA is TGCGCCAGCAGCCAAGATTACGGGACAGGTACCTACGGGCAGTACTTC.